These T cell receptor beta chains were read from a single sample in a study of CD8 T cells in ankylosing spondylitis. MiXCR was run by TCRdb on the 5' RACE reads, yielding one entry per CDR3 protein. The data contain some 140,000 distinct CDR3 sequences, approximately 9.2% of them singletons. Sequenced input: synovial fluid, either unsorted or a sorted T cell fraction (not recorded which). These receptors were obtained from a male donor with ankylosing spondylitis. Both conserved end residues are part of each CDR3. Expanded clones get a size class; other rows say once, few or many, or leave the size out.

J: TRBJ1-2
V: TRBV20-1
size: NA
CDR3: CSAREVDREGGYTF

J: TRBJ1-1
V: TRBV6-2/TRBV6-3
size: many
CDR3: CASSYPTGSTEAFF

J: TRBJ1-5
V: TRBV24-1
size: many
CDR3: CATSGVSNQPQHF

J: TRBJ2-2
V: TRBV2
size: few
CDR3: CASSVDTGELFF

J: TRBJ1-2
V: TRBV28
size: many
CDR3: CATWDRTHGYTF

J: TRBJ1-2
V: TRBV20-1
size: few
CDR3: CSANFRNGYTF

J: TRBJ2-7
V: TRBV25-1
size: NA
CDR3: CASSRGYEQYF

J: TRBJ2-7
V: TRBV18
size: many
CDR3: CASSPSYAGVEQYF

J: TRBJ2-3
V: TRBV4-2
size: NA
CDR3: CASSQGGIRTDTQYF

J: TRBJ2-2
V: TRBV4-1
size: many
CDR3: CASSQVSGTGELFF

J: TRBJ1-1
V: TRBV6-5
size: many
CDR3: CASNSPEGIGAFF

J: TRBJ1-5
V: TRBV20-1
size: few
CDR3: CSARAGRAADQPQHF

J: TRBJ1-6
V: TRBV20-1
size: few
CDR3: CSASQGSSYNSPLHF

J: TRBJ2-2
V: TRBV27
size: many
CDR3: CASSLNRAAGELFF

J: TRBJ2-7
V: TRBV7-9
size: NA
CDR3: CASIVSYEQYF

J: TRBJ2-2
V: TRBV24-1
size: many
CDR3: CATSGGQGMNTGELFF

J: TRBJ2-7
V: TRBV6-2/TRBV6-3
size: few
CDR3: CASGRYEQYF

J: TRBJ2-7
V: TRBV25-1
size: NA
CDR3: CASSEDGTGNYEQYF

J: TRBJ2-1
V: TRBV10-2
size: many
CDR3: CASGRDFYNEQFF

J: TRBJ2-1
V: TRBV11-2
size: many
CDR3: CASSLPAGGLFF

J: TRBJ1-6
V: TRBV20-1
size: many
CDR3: CSAPWRGDSPLHF

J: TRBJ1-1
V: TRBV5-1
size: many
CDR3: CASSLFPGGRMNTEAFF

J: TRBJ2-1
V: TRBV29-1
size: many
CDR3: CSASIARDIENEQFF

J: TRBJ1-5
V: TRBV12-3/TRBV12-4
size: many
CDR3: CASSSLNDQPQHF

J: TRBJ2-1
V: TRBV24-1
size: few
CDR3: CATSDPNDNEQFF

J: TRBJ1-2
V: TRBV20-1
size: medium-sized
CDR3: CSARDGGNYGYTF

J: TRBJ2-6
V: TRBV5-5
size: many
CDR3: CASSLTGAGANVLTF

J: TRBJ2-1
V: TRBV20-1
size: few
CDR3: CSARDQRAKEQFF

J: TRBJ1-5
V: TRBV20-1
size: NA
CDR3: CSARVDREGNQPQHF

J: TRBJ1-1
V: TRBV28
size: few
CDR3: CASSSRITEAFF

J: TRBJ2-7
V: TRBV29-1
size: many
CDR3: CSVEVRQSLTYEQYF

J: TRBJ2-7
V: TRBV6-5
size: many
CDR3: CASSYLRNYEQYF

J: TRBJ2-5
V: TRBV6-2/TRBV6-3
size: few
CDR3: CASSRGPQETQYF

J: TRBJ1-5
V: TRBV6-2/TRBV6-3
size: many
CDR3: CASSPGTLNQPQHF

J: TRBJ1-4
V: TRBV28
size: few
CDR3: CASRSGGQGAEKLFF

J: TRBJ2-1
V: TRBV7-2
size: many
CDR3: CASSFGNEQFF

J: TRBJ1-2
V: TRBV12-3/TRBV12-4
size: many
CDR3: CASSFYGNRIQGYTF

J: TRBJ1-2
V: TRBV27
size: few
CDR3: CASSPQRQPVYGYTF

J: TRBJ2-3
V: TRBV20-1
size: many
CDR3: CSASGLGDTQYF

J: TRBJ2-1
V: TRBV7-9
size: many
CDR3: CASSGSYNEQFF

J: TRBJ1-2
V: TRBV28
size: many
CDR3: CASSLGGYGYTF

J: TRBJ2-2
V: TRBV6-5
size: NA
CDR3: CASSYLSAGQGARELFF

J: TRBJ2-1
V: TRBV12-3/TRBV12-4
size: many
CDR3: CASSLGAGANNEQFF

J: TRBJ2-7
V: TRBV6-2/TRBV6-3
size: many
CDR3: CASRIHGQGIYEQYF

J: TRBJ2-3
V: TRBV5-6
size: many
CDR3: CASSLAGAGATDTQYF

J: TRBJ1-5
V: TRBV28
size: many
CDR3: CASSDRVQPQHF

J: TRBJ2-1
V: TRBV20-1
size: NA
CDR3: CSARDELGQGEIF

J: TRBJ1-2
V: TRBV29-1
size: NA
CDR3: CSVLGDNYGYTF

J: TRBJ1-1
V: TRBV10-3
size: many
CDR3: CAISAGWNTEAFF

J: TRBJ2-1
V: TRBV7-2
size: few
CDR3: CASSLQIYNEQFF

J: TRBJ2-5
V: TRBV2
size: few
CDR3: CASRLQGDQETQYF

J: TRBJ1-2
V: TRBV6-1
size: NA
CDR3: CASRPSVGGDYGYTF

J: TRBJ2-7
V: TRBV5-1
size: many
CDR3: CASSSYRGEQYF